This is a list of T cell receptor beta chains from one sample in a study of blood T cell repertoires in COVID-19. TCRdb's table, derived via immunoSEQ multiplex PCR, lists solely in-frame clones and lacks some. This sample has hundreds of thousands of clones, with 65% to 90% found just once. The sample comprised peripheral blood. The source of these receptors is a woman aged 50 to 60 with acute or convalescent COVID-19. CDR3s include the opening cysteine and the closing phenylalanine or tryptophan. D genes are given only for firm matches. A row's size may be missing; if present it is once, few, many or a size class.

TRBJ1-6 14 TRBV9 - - CASSVQAANSPLHF TGTGCCAGCAGCGTACAGGCCGCTAATTCACCCCTCCACTTT
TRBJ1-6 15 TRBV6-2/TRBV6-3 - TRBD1 CASSYGTGNYSPLHF TGTGCCAGCAGTTACGGGACAGGGAATTATTCACCCCTCCACTTT
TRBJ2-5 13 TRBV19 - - CASSMGRKETQYF TGTGCCAGTAGTATGGGCCGGAAAGAGACCCAGTACTTC
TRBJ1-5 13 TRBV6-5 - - CASSREVGQPQHF TGTGCCAGCAGCCGCGAGGTGGGTCAGCCCCAGCATTTT
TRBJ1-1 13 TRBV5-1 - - CASSVGPDTEAFF TGCGCCAGCAGTGTGGGGCCTGACACTGAAGCTTTCTTT
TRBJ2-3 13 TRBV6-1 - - CASSEAAVDTQYF TGTGCCAGCAGTGAAGCTGCGGTAGATACGCAGTATTTT
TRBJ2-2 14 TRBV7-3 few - CASSLGQETGELFF TGTGCCAGCAGCTTAGGGCAAGAGACCGGGGAGCTGTTTTTT
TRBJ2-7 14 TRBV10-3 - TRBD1 CAIKPGQNSYEQYF TGTGCCATCAAACCGGGACAGAACTCCTACGAGCAGTACTTC
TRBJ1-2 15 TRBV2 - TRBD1 CASRLSGQGLDGYTF TGTGCCAGCAGACTTTCCGGACAGGGTCTGGATGGCTACACCTTC
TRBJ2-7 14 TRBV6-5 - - CASSSYFGTYEQYF TGTGCCAGCAGTTCCTACTTCGGTACCTACGAGCAGTACTTC
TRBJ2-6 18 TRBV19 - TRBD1 CATKARTGISSGANVLTF TGTGCCACCAAAGCCCGGACAGGAATAAGCTCTGGGGCCAACGTCCTGACTTTC
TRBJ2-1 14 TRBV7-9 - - CASSPTVVTNEQFF TGTGCCAGCAGCCCCACGGTCGTCACCAATGAGCAGTTCTTC
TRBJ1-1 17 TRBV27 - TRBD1 CASSLYRTGALNTEAFF TGTGCCAGCAGTTTGTATAGGACAGGAGCATTGAACACTGAAGCTTTCTTT
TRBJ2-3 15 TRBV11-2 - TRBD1 CASSSPRTGPDTQYF TGTGCCAGCAGCAGCCCTCGGACAGGGCCAGATACGCAGTATTTT
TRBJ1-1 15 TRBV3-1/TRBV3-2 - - CASTHGGAGTTEAFF TGTGCCAGCACCCATGGGGGCGCAGGGACCACTGAAGCTTTCTTT
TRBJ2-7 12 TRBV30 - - CAWSVSGYEQYF TGTGCCTGGAGCGTCAGTGGCTACGAGCAGTACTTC
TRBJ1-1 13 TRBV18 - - CASSLGEDTEAFF TGTGCCAGCTCACTAGGGGAGGACACTGAAGCTTTCTTT
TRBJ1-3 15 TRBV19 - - CASSMSGQAGNTIYF TGTGCCAGTAGTATGTCAGGACAAGCTGGAAACACCATATATTTT
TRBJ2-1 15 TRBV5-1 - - CASSLRSAQSNEQFF TGCGCCAGCAGCTTGCGAAGCGCCCAATCCAATGAGCAGTTCTTC
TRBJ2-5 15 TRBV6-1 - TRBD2 CASSEVGLAGETQYF TGTGCCAGCAGTGAAGTTGGACTAGCCGGGGAGACCCAGTACTTC
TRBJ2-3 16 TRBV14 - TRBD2 CASSHTSGLAGVTQYF TGTGCCAGCAGCCATACATCGGGACTAGCGGGAGTAACGCAGTATTTT
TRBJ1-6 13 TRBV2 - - CASNYGINSPLHF TGTGCCAGCAATTATGGCATAAATTCACCCCTCCACTTT
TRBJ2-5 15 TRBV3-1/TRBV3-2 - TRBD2 CASSQGLAGLETQYF TGTGCCAGCAGCCAAGGTCTAGCGGGGTTGGAGACCCAGTACTTC
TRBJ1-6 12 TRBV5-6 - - CASSFPDSPLHF TGTGCCAGCAGCTTTCCCGATTCACCCCTCCACTTT
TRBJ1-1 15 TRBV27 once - CASRTTNREGTEAFF TGTGCCAGCAGAACCACCAACAGGGAGGGAACTGAAGCTTTCTTT
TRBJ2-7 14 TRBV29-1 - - CSVEDPKGRYEQYF TGCAGCGTTGAAGATCCGAAAGGGAGGTACGAGCAGTACTTC
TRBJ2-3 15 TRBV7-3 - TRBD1 CASSPDRGKTDTQYF TGTGCCAGCAGCCCGGACAGGGGCAAGACAGATACGCAGTATTTT
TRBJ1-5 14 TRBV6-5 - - CASSYSRSGQPQHF TGTGCCAGCAGTTACTCGAGGTCGGGACAGCCCCAGCATTTT
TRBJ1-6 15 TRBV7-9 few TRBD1 CASSSGQGSNSPLHF TGTGCCAGCAGCTCGGGACAGGGTAGCAATTCACCCCTCCACTTT
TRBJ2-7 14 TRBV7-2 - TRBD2 CASSLRLAGYEQYF TGTGCCAGCAGCTTACGTCTAGCGGGCTACGAGCAGTACTTC
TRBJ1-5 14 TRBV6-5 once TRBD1 CASSRDRANQPQHF TGTGCCAGCAGTCGCGACAGGGCCAATCAGCCCCAGCATTTT
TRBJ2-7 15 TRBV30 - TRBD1 CAWTPGGQGSYEQYF TGTGCCTGGACCCCGGGAGGACAGGGGTCCTACGAGCAGTACTTC
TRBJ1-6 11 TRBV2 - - CASRSNSPLHF TGTGCCAGCAGGAGCAATTCACCCCTCCACTTT
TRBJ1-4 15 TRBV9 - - CASSVEGETNEKLFF TGTGCCAGCAGCGTAGAGGGGGAGACTAATGAAAAACTGTTTTTT
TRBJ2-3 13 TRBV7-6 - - CASSLEWGGTQYF TGTGCCAGCAGCTTAGAGTGGGGAGGAACGCAGTATTTT
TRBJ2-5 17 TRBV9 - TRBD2 CASSVERGLAGQETQYF TGTGCCAGCAGCGTAGAGCGGGGGCTAGCGGGCCAAGAGACCCAGTACTTC
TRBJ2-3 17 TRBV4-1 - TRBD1 CASSQHRQGARADTQYF TGCGCCAGCAGCCAACATAGACAGGGGGCGCGTGCAGATACGCAGTATTTT
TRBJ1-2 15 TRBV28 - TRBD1 CASRYPTGGGYGYTF TGTGCCAGCAGGTACCCGACAGGGGGCGGATATGGCTACACCTTC
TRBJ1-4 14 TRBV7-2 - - CASSVRAGREKLFF TGTGCCAGCAGCGTCCGGGCAGGGCGTGAAAAACTGTTTTTT
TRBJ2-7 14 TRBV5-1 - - CASSLSVFQYEQYF TGCGCCAGCAGCTTGTCAGTTTTCCAATACGAGCAGTACTTC
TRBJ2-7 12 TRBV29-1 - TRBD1 CSVVDRGREQYF TGCAGCGTTGTCGACAGGGGGCGCGAGCAGTACTTC
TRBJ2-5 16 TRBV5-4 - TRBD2 CASSPGGSGGSETQYF TGTGCCAGCAGCCCCGGTGGTAGCGGGGGGTCTGAGACCCAGTACTTC
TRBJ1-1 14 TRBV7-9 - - CASSLPGDNTEAFF TGTGCCAGCAGCTTACCAGGGGACAACACTGAAGCTTTCTTT
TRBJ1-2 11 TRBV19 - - CASISNYGYTF TGTGCCAGTATCTCCAACTATGGCTACACCTTC
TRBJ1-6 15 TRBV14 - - CASSQGWGVNSPLHF TGTGCCAGCAGCCAAGGTTGGGGGGTCAATTCACCCCTCCACTTT
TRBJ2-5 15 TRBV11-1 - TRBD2 CASSPTSGVMETQYF TGTGCCAGCAGCCCGACTAGCGGGGTTATGGAGACCCAGTACTTC
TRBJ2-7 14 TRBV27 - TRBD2 CASSFGRGGAEQYF TGTGCCAGCAGTTTCGGGCGGGGGGGCGCCGAGCAGTACTTC
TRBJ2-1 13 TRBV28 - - CASTRQINNEQFF TGTGCCAGCACGCGACAGATTAACAATGAGCAGTTCTTC
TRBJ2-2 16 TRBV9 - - CASSPRGLSNTGELFF TGTGCCAGCAGCCCAAGGGGACTTTCGAACACCGGGGAGCTGTTTTTT
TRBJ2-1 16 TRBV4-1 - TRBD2 CASSQEGLAGALEQFF TGCGCCAGCAGCCAAGAGGGACTAGCGGGGGCCCTGGAGCAGTTCTTC
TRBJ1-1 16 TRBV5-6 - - CASSLITQGANTEAFF TGTGCCAGCAGCTTGATAACACAGGGCGCCAACACTGAAGCTTTCTTT
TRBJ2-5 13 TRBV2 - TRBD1 CASRQGLRETQYF TGTGCCAGTAGACAGGGGTTAAGAGAGACCCAGTACTTC